One T cell receptor beta chain is described in this entry. Its antigen is not known. Trimming took off 1 base at V and 6 bases at J, with 0 bases between the two ends. The length of the CDR3 is 11 residues. TCRdb's table, derived via immunoSEQ multiplex PCR, lists solely in-frame clones and lacks some. Of around 160,000 clones listed, roughly 94% are singletons. This entry is derived from a study of T cell responses to AZD1222 COVID-19 vaccine. Background on the study: Researchers grouped second doses given at about 4 or about 12 weeks into one pool.

Broader study findings: Just a handful of AZD1222 recipients tested seropositive at baseline. Distributed over spike, vaccine-associated CD4 TCRs predominated at 160-218 and 743-854. White British people made up most donors, females outnumbered males, and clonal diversity was possibly underestimated.

Sequences were derived from peripheral blood, sampled on day 0 of AZD1222 vaccination. The TCR was taken from an adult in good health. This chain connects TRBV12-3 or TRBV12-4 to TRBJ1-4; D is unclear. CDR3 nucleotides: TGTGCCAGCAGTTTAGATGAAAAACTGTTTTTT. Its protein is CASSLDEKLFF.